In this sample, the clone carrying this TCR beta chain turned up once. This record belongs to a study of pediatric ulcerative colitis. The CDR3 covers 18 residues. The germline V gene has CDR1 MGHRA and CDR2 YSYEKL. With V trimmed by 1 base and J by 6 bases, 14 bases remained unmatched. Profiling relied on immunoSEQ multiplex PCR, and the TCRdb table lists in-frame clones only, not all of them. The sample shows around 61,000 clones, roughly nine tenths of them seen only once. Sequencing was done on a sample of blood. V and J are TRBV4-1 and TRBJ2-3; 9 nucleotides match TRBD2. This TCR derives from a boy between 5 and 17 years old with severe ulcerative colitis. In DNA form, the CDR3 reads TGCGCCAGCAGCCAAGCGGGGTCCGGCCTAGCGGGACGGGATACGCAGTATTTT. The encoded protein is CASSQAGSGLAGRDTQYF.